The clone carrying this TCR beta chain has a single count. The V gene lost 3 bases and the J gene lost 8 bases, with 7 bases spanning the gap. This CDR3 spans 11 amino acids. CDR1 LNHDA and CDR2 SQIVND come from the germline V gene (reference sequence). The sample is drawn from a study of blood T cell repertoires in COVID-19. Study overall: Samples representing acute and convalescent COVID-19 were sourced from the United States, Italy and Spain. The cDNA or gDNA used as material had been derived from T cells, B-cell-depleted T cells, or PBMCs.

Per the original data handling: Amplification of reference gene primers was used by the study to estimate nucleated cell counts. Method: immunoSEQ multiplex PCR; TCRdb's copy keeps in-frame clones and lacks some. The V and J calls and the clone size are those of that table, but D and trimming were determined from the DNA. The sample yields roughly 150,000 clones, roughly 90% seen once. Input material: peripheral blood. J is TRBJ1-1 and V is TRBV19; no reliable D call. This TCR came from a man aged 60 to 69 with acute or convalescent COVID-19. In nucleotides, the CDR3 is TGTGCCAGTAGTATTTTCAGGGAAGCTTTCTTT. This sequence encodes CASSIFREAFF.